The sequence of this TCR beta chain was determined in a study of blood T cell repertoires in COVID-19. Study-wide context: COVID-19 samples, acute and convalescent, were from the United States, Italy and Spain. In each case, the material was cDNA or gDNA derived from T cells, B-cell-depleted T cells, or PBMCs.

Only in-frame clones appear in the TCRdb table, and some are missing; sequencing was by immunoSEQ multiplex PCR. In the table there are about 180,000 clones, under 90% of which are singletons. Germline trimming cut 2 bases from V and 5 bases from J; bases unmatched to any gene: 6. The CDR3 extends over 15 amino acids. Germline V gene lookup returns CDR1 LNHNV and CDR2 YYDKDF (reference sequence). The V call is TRBV15, the J call TRBJ2-5; 9 nucleotides align to TRBD1. Material: peripheral blood. The sequence was obtained from a woman older than 75 with active or convalescent COVID-19. CDR3 in amino acids: CATSRPGTGWETQYF. In DNA form, the CDR3 reads TGTGCCACCAGCAGACCCGGGACAGGGTGGGAGACCCAGTACTTC.